This T cell receptor (beta chain) stems from a study of T cells in Graves' hyperthyroidism and ophthalmopathy. Trimming took off 5 bases at V and 6 bases at J, with 23 bases between the two ends. Germline lookup yields CDR1 ENHRY and CDR2 SYGVKD. The CDR3 sequence is 16 residues long. This clonotype was recorded many times. Authors of the study amplified TCR beta CDR3 regions from RNA transcripts. A set of HTBI primers served as the primers for a first-round RT-PCR of the TCR CDR3. TCRdb analysed the multiplex PCR reads with MiXCR anew, one entry per CDR3 protein. Among a few hundred thousand distinct CDR3 sequences listed, approximately 13% were seen once.

V and J are TRBV10-3 and TRBJ2-7; possibly TRBD1 for D (5 bases). Sequencing was performed on blood. The source of this sequence is a woman aged 18 to 35 with Graves' hyperthyroidism. In DNA, the CDR3 is TGTGCCATCAGTCCCACTATTGTAAGGGGCATCCCCGAGCAGTACTTC. Its translation is CAISPTIVRGIPEQYF.